The source of this TCR beta chain is a study of OX40 agonist ivuxolimab in advanced cancers. At the level of the study: Partial responses, seen in three patients, involved one hepatocellular carcinoma and two cutaneous melanomas.

Study conclusions and caveats: In CD8+ T cells, expanded clones were on average more numerous than in CD4+. A proportion of nonresponders additionally exhibited low normalized T-cell clonal expansion.

Data came from immunoSEQ multiplex PCR; TCRdb stores just in-frame clones and leaves some out. The table records tens of thousands of clones, 84% of them present only once. Of note for this clone: The antigen remains undetermined.

The germline V gene has CDR1 GTSNPN and CDR2 SVGIG (reference sequence). The CDR3 loop spans 13 amino acids. V lost 3 bases, J lost 5 bases, and 12 bases lay in between. The chain joins TRBV30 to TRBJ2-3; weak D call: TRBD2 (6 bases). The starting material was CD4+ or CD8+ T cells sorted from blood, obtained in a trial of the OX40 agonist ivuxolimab. This clonotype originated in an adult with an advanced solid tumor such as melanoma, head and neck, liver or kidney cancer. CDR3 in DNA: TGTGCCTGGAGCGGCCAGACTAGAGATACGCAGTATTTT. Translated, it gives CAWSGQTRDTQYF.